The rows below give T cell receptor beta chains drawn from one sample of a study of blood T cell repertoires in COVID-19. Here immunoSEQ multiplex PCR was the method, and the copy in TCRdb shows in-frame clones only, minus some. Of 220,000 or so clones in the sample, 80% to 85% were seen once. The sample was peripheral blood. These receptors were taken from an older woman with acute or convalescent COVID-19. CDR3s include the opening cysteine and the closing phenylalanine or tryptophan. D genes are given only for firm matches. Part of the rows lack a size; the others show once, few, many or a class for expanded clones.

CDR3 | DNA | V | size | length | J | D
CASSERWSYGYTF | TGTGCCAGCAGTGAACGGTGGAGCTATGGCTACACCTTC | TRBV6-1 | . | 13 | TRBJ1-2 | .
CASSVGTVDNEQFF | TGTGCCAGCAGCGTAGGGACAGTAGACAATGAGCAGTTCTTC | TRBV9 | . | 14 | TRBJ2-1 | .
CASWPSYSNQPQHF | TGTGCCAGCTGGCCCAGTTATAGCAATCAGCCTCAGCATTTT | TRBV6-5 | . | 14 | TRBJ1-5 | .
CASSLSFPGGAMNTEAFF | TGTGCCAGTAGTTTATCGTTTCCGGGGGGGGCCATGAACACTGAAGCTTTCTTT | TRBV19 | . | 18 | TRBJ1-1 | .
CASSFLAGGLYNEQFF | TGCGCCAGCAGCTTCCTAGCGGGGGGGCTCTACAATGAGCAGTTCTTC | TRBV5-1 | . | 16 | TRBJ2-1 | TRBD2
CASSMSGEGYTF | TGTGCCAGTAGTATGTCAGGGGAAGGCTACACCTTC | TRBV19 | . | 12 | TRBJ1-2 | .
CASSLILPRDRESTGELFF | TGTGCCAGCAGCTTGATACTTCCCAGGGACAGGGAAAGCACCGGGGAGCTGTTTTTT | TRBV5-6 | . | 19 | TRBJ2-2 | TRBD1
CASAVPGTGLYGYTF | TGTGCCAGCGCCGTGCCCGGGACAGGTCTCTACGGCTACACCTTC | TRBV2 | . | 15 | TRBJ1-2 | TRBD1
CASSEEPGQGFDTQYF | TGTGCCAGCAGTGAAGAACCCGGACAGGGGTTTGATACGCAGTATTTT | TRBV6-1 | . | 16 | TRBJ2-3 | TRBD1
CATNRDGQGLGGYTF | TGTGCCACAAACCGAGATGGACAGGGTCTTGGTGGCTACACCTTC | TRBV6-5 | . | 15 | TRBJ1-2 | TRBD1
CASSLIGGNEQFF | TGTGCCAGCAGCTTAATTGGAGGTAATGAGCAGTTCTTC | TRBV7-3 | . | 13 | TRBJ2-1 | .
CASSGRTSGGPDPDTQYF | TGTGCCAGCAGCGGAAGAACTAGCGGGGGGCCGGACCCGGATACGCAGTATTTT | TRBV9 | . | 18 | TRBJ2-3 | TRBD2
CASSYGTGEQYF | TGTGCCAGCAGCTACGGGACAGGCGAGCAGTACTTC | TRBV5-5 | . | 12 | TRBJ2-7 | TRBD1
CATSDTSGSETQYF | TGTGCCACCAGTGATACATCAGGGTCGGAGACCCAGTACTTC | TRBV24-1 | few | 14 | TRBJ2-5 | .
CATSRTLTGVNDIQYF | TGTGCCACCAGCAGAACCCTAACAGGGGTAAACGACATTCAGTACTTC | TRBV15 | . | 16 | TRBJ2-4 | TRBD1
CASSPSSPTEAFF | TGTGCCAGCTCACCATCATCCCCCACTGAAGCTTTCTTT | TRBV18 | . | 13 | TRBJ1-1 | .
CASSLVGTSGGAFPYEQYF | TGTGCCAGCAGCTTAGTGGGGACTAGCGGGGGGGCCTTTCCCTACGAGCAGTACTTC | TRBV7-2 | . | 19 | TRBJ2-7 | TRBD2
CASSLDPGQGSNEQYF | TGTGCCAGCAGCTTGGATCCGGGACAGGGTTCCAACGAGCAGTACTTC | TRBV5-6 | . | 16 | TRBJ2-7 | TRBD1
CASTQGSLNQPQHF | TGTGCCAGTACCCAGGGTTCCCTGAATCAGCCCCAGCATTTT | TRBV19 | . | 14 | TRBJ1-5 | .
CASSPEWVEEGDTIYF | TGTGCCAGCAGCCCGGAATGGGTAGAAGAGGGGGACACCATATATTTT | TRBV9 | . | 16 | TRBJ1-3 | .
CASSLTGLDYGYTF | TGCGCCAGCAGCTTGACAGGGTTGGACTATGGCTACACCTTC | TRBV5-1 | . | 14 | TRBJ1-2 | .
CSVGYSSYEQYF | TGCAGCGTTGGGTACAGCTCCTACGAGCAGTACTTC | TRBV29-1 | . | 12 | TRBJ2-7 | .
CASSLSPSGITGELFF | TGCGCCAGCAGCTTGTCCCCTAGCGGGATCACCGGGGAGCTGTTTTTT | TRBV5-1 | . | 16 | TRBJ2-2 | TRBD2
CASGLDSVRGELFF | TGCGCCAGCGGTCTGGATAGCGTTCGCGGGGAGCTGTTTTTT | TRBV5-1 | few | 14 | TRBJ2-2 | .
CAITGGREANYGYTF | TGTGCCATAACCGGGGGACGTGAAGCTAACTATGGCTACACCTTC | TRBV10-3 | . | 15 | TRBJ1-2 | .
CAWMSRGADTGELFF | TGTGCCTGGATGAGTCGGGGGGCCGACACCGGGGAGCTGTTTTTT | TRBV30 | once | 15 | TRBJ2-2 | .
CASSLDGQLMNTEAFF | TGTGCCAGCAGCTTAGACGGACAGCTCATGAACACTGAAGCTTTCTTT | TRBV7-3 | . | 16 | TRBJ1-1 | .